This TCR beta chain was found in a study of cytomegalovirus exposure and HLA in healthy donors. On the study more broadly: A subsequent analysis reported that the roughly 130 validation repertoires were produced on the same platform that had also been used for the 600 to 700 first-cohort repertoires.

General study results and limits: Rare TCR sequences dominated, though some public TCRs recurred in many donors. The authors enumerated 164 TCR beta chains as linked to cytomegalovirus. A classifier reportedly called cytomegalovirus status with high sensitivity and specificity.

This clone was counted once. Its antigen is as yet unknown. Some clones are missing from TCRdb's copy, which holds only in-frame ones; the method was immunoSEQ multiplex PCR. Of some 240,000 clones in the sample, around 87% were seen once. The V segment lost 3 bases and the J segment 0 bases; nucleotides outside the gene matches: 9. The CDR3 loop spans 18 amino acids. CDR1 is SQVTM, CDR2 ANQGSEA, per germline. The chain employs TRBV29-1 and TRBJ2-1, with TRBD2 identical over 12 bases. Sequencing was done on a sample of PBMCs. This TCR derives from a woman aged 18-29 years in good health and CMV-seropositive. The CDR3 is CSVDEGLAGSRSYNEQFF. CDR3 in DNA: TGCAGCGTTGACGAGGGACTAGCGGGCTCCCGCTCCTACAATGAGCAGTTCTTC.